These T cell receptor beta chains were read from a single sample in a study of shared clonotypes between healthy human individuals. Sequenced by immunoSEQ multiplex PCR; TCRdb stores in-frame clones only, minus some. The table lists more than 150,000 clones, over 80% of them singletons, with 0.067% in the top ten. Sequencing was carried out using naive CD4+ T cells sorted from blood. Receptors were obtained from a woman younger than 45 in good health. CDR3s leave out the opening cysteine and the closing phenylalanine or tryptophan. The D gene is left open where the match is weak. Clone size is given for some rows only: seen once, a few or many times, or a class if the clone is expanded.

TRBV28,-,-,ASNLDGPNEKLF
TRBV19,-,-,ASREQGFSYEQY
TRBV28,-,-,ASSYLPGRPFYEQY
TRBV7-2,-,-,ASSLVAYEQY
TRBV28,once,-,ASSPGVGLAF
TRBV28,-,-,ASSLEVIDHYGYT
TRBV19,-,-,ASSSGQSYEQY
TRBV9,-,-,ASSVGVGAGNTIY
TRBV10-1,-,-,ASSTNSSRKTYGYT
TRBV4-2,once,TRBD2,ASSQGTSVNTGELF
TRBV19,-,TRBD2,ASSISLAGLYEQY
TRBV13,-,TRBD1,ASSLISGGPRETQY
TRBV5-4,-,-,ASSLDRTGELF
TRBV2,once,-,ASSGQVTQY
TRBV7-9,few,-,ASSSNGPGEQY
TRBV5-1,-,-,ASSGDTASYEQY
TRBV10-3,once,-,AISESSVASAEQY
TRBV18,-,TRBD1,ASSQGQGNTEAF
TRBV5-4,-,TRBD2,ASSQTSLNTGELF
TRBV6-5,few,TRBD1,ASRRQGALGYT
TRBV27,-,-,ASTPPGESAKYNEQF
TRBV23-1,-,-,ASSPFLTEHGGPSTNEKLF
TRBV6-5,-,-,ASSSGRNTEAF
TRBV6-5,-,-,ASSLTGRRYEQY
TRBV7-9,-,TRBD1,ASSPYRTGGSYGYT
TRBV28,-,-,ASSLSGVGTNEKLF
TRBV9,-,-,ASSVVPGETQY
TRBV5-4,-,-,ASSLGQPPYEQY
TRBV5-1,-,-,ASSLGEDTQY
TRBV19,few,-,ASSIALTTEAF
TRBV5-1,-,-,ASSDTGFQETQY
TRBV5-1,-,-,ASSPWEIADTQY
TRBV29-1,-,-,SAATELYEQY
TRBV4-1,-,TRBD2,ASSQGLAVNEQF
TRBV28,-,-,ASSNLQDSSNQPQH
TRBV27,-,-,ASSFGTIYPFEQY
TRBV28,-,-,ASWRVDYGYT
TRBV28,-,TRBD2,ASSLLGTSGSYEQY
TRBV6-4,-,-,ASSVGWGTEAF
TRBV28,-,-,ASSIPGTARPSGYT
TRBV2,-,TRBD2,ASSLAGVRNEQY
TRBV10-2,-,-,ASSGNSYEQY
TRBV6-6,once,-,ASSYTPGGEKLF